The 25 T cell receptor beta chains given below trace back to one sample, sequenced in a study of CD8 T cells in ankylosing spondylitis. Study results and caveats: There was a TCR beta motif, made of several highly homologous variants, that appeared characteristic of ankylosing spondylitis blood.

These TCRs are of unknown antigen specificity. TCRdb re-derived calls from the 5' RACE reads in MiXCR, one entry per CDR3 protein. The table records around 430,000 distinct CDR3 sequences, roughly 15% of them present only once. Sequenced input: blood, either unsorted or a sorted T cell fraction (not recorded which). These receptors all come from a male donor with ankylosing spondylitis.

This chain uses TRBV6-6 with TRBJ2-7; D remains ambiguous. V was trimmed by 0 bases and J by 9 bases, leaving 12 bases between them. Germline V gene sequence: CDR1 MNHNY, CDR2 SVGAGI (reference sequence). This CDR3 is 13 amino acids long. CDR3 sequence (DNA): TGTGCCAGCAGTTACTCACCCATTGAGAGGCAGTACTTC. Translation: CASSYSPIERQYF.

In this sample, this clonotype turned up many times. The chain recombines TRBV20-1 with TRBJ2-5, with 8 positions matching TRBD2. The V gene end was trimmed by 6 bases and the J gene end by 5 bases; junction bases not matched to a gene: 17. The CDR3 contains 16 residues. Germline loops: CDR1 DFQATT, CDR2 SNEGSKA (reference sequence). CDR3 sequence (DNA): TGCAGTGCAAACCCCATTAGCGGGGTCCCTACCGAGACCCAGTACTTC. Protein: CSANPISGVPTETQYF.

V gene TRBV2 combines with J gene TRBJ1-2; D possibly corresponds to TRBD1 (5 bases). The CDR3 extends over 13 amino acids. Trimming left V 3 bases short and J 3 bases short, with 8 bases between. Per germline, CDR1 SNHLY and CDR2 FYNNEI. Here the CDR3 DNA reads TGTGCCAGCAGTGACGGGGCAGACTATGGCTACACCTTC. It translates to CASSDGADYGYTF.

This clonotype was seen a handful of times. DNA of the CDR3: TGTGCCAGCAGCTTAGCGGGCGGGGACATCACTGAAGCTTTCTTT. This sequence encodes CASSLAGGDITEAFF. V gene TRBV7-3 combines with J gene TRBJ1-1, with D maybe TRBD1 (6 bases). V lost 2 bases to trimming and J lost 4 bases, with 14 bases between them. This CDR3 spans 15 amino acids. The germline CDR1 and CDR2 sequences are SGHTA and FQGTGA.

The chain couples TRBV12-3 or TRBV12-4 to TRBJ1-5; D ambiguous. The CDR3 length is 14 residues. Between the trimmed V and J ends, which lost 3 bases and 2 bases, there was a span of 8 bases. CDR3 coding DNA: TGTGCCAGCAGTTTTCACAGCGGCAATCAGCCCCAGCATTTT. Residues: CASSFHSGNQPQHF.

This clonotype was picked up many times. V is TRBV6-5 and J is TRBJ1-6; 9 bases align to TRBD1. The V segment lost 4 bases and the J segment 9 bases; nucleotides outside the gene matches: 13. The length of the CDR3 is 17 residues. The V gene's germline CDR1 is MNHEY and CDR2 SVGAGI. The CDR3 reads CASSFRPGTGTGSPLHF. The CDR3 DNA follows: TGTGCCAGCAGTTTCCGTCCCGGGACAGGGACGGGTTCACCCCTCCACTTT.

This clonotype was seen more than once but under ten times. This chain connects TRBV20-1 to TRBJ2-3; 14 bases agree with TRBD2. This CDR3 spans 14 amino acids. Trimming at V came to 6 bases and at J to 5 bases, leaving 4 bases not matched to a gene. The V gene's germline CDR1 is DFQATT and CDR2 SNEGSKA (reference sequence). As DNA, the CDR3 is TGCAGTGCAGGGACTAGCGGGAGTGGAGATACGCAGTATTTT. Protein: CSAGTSGSGDTQYF.

There are a few counts of this clonotype. The V call is TRBV3-1, the J call TRBJ2-3; 8 bases agree with TRBD2. After removal of 5 bases from V and 14 bases from J, the junction contained 9 bases not matched to a gene. The CDR3 extends over 12 amino acids. The germline V gene has CDR1 LGHDT and CDR2 YNNKEL (reference sequence). The CDR3 loop reads CASSGIAGRRYF. For the CDR3, the DNA is TGTGCCAGCAGCGGAATAGCGGGAAGGAGGTATTTT.

The rearrangement links TRBV12-3 or TRBV12-4 to TRBJ2-5; 8 bases agree with TRBD1. J gave up 7 bases and V 5 bases, and 9 bases lay outside the gene matches. The CDR3 is 14 amino acids. For the CDR3, the DNA is TGTGCCAGCAGTCCCGGACAGGGAATTGCGACCCAGTACTTC. This codes for CASSPGQGIATQYF.

This clonotype was observed a handful of times. J is TRBJ1-6 and V is TRBV6-1, with 7 nucleotides matching TRBD1. With 6 bases clipped from V and 5 bases from J, the junction kept 4 bases outside the gene matches. The CDR3 runs 14 residues. The germline V gene has CDR1 MNHNS and CDR2 SASEGT. CDR3 coding DNA: TGTGCCAGCAGCGCGACAGGGAATAATTCACCCCTCCACTTT. Its translation is CASSATGNNSPLHF.

The rearrangement links TRBV9 to TRBJ1-5; D is possibly TRBD1 (5 bases). V was cut by 6 bases and J by 6 bases, with 19 bases left in between. Germline CDR1 is SGDLS and CDR2 is YYNGEE. The CDR3 totals 15 residues. In DNA form, the CDR3 reads TGTGCCAGCACCGAAGGAGGGGCCGGCGGTCAGCCCCAGCATTTT. Its translation: CASTEGGAGGQPQHF.

This rearrangement joins TRBV20-1 to TRBJ2-1, with 9 bases lining up with TRBD2. The CDR3 contains 16 residues. Per the germline V gene, CDR1 is DFQATT and CDR2 is SNEGSKA (reference sequence). The ends lost 6 bases at V and 5 bases at J; junction bases unmatched: 14. Here the CDR3 reads CSAKERRGGWDNEQFF. The DNA of the CDR3 is TGCAGTGCCAAAGAAAGGCGGGGGGGCTGGGACAATGAGCAGTTCTTC.

This clonotype was seen only a few times. The V and J genes are TRBV29-1 and TRBJ1-1; D not certain. Trimming shortened V by 2 bases and J by 7 bases, and 14 bases separated the two germline ends. Germline V CDR1 and CDR2: SQVTM, ANQGSEA. There are 13 residues in the CDR3. The CDR3 sequence: CSVERSRGFEAFF. CDR3 nucleotide sequence: TGCAGCGTTGAAAGGAGCCGGGGTTTTGAAGCTTTCTTT.

This chain connects TRBV20-1 to TRBJ2-2, with no clear D. Trimming pared 6 bases from V and 1 base from J, leaving 21 bases between. Germline CDR1 and CDR2: DFQATT and SNEGSKA (reference sequence). The CDR3 is made up of 17 amino acids. CDR3 protein: CSAERPGTSWNTGELFF. The CDR3 region has the DNA TGCAGTGCCGAACGGCCGGGCACCTCTTGGAACACCGGGGAGCTGTTTTTT.

The V call is TRBV11-2, the J call TRBJ2-1; 9 bases match TRBD2. Germline-derived CDR1 and CDR2 are SGHAT and FQNNGV. The CDR3 is 14 amino acids. V was pared by 3 bases and J by 8 bases, with 5 bases of the junction left unmatched. DNA of the CDR3: TGTGCCAGCAGCTTGACTAGCGGTTCTGATGAGCAGTTCTTC. This sequence encodes CASSLTSGSDEQFF.

This clonotype was seen many times. The chain joins TRBV12-3 or TRBV12-4 to TRBJ1-1; possibly TRBD1 for D (5 bases). This CDR3 comprises 14 residues. The germline V and J ends were trimmed by 10 bases and 3 bases, with 18 bases remaining between them. The CDR3 spells CATRGGLGHTEAFF. For the CDR3, the DNA is TGTGCCACCCGTGGGGGACTGGGTCACACTGAAGCTTTCTTT.

This clonotype came up a few times. The V call is TRBV6-2 or TRBV6-3, the J call TRBJ1-5; D perhaps matches TRBD1 (5 bases). Trimming took 4 bases from V and 7 from J, leaving 17 bases between them. CDR1 and CDR2 (germline): MNHEY, SVGEGT. The CDR3 covers 15 residues. This CDR3 is CASSFSSGTGQPQHF. The CDR3 nucleotides are TGTGCCAGCAGTTTCTCGTCGGGGACGGGACAGCCCCAGCATTTT.

This clonotype was seen more than once but under ten times. The chain is built from TRBV15 and TRBJ2-5; 7 bases match TRBD1. The CDR3 length is 15 residues. The J segment lost 2 bases and the V segment lost 1 base, leaving 4 bases of the junction unmatched. Germline V gene data show CDR1 as LNHNV and CDR2 as YYDKDF (reference sequence). The CDR3 region is CATSRAGGAQETQYF. The CDR3 DNA is TGTGCCACCAGCAGAGCAGGGGGTGCTCAAGAGACCCAGTACTTC. Full variable domain (remainder filled in from reference TRBV15 and TRBJ2-5): DAMVIQNPRYQVTQFGKPVTLSCSQTLNHNVMYWYQQKSSQAPKLLFHYYDKDFNNEADTPDNFQSRRPNTSFCFLDIRSPGLGDTAMYLCATSRAGGAQETQYFGPGTRLLVL.

This clonotype has a count of ten or more. This chain uses TRBV29-1 with TRBJ2-1; tentatively, D is TRBD1 (6 bases). Germline V CDR1 and CDR2: SQVTM, ANQGSEA. V was pared by 4 bases and J by 6 bases, with 16 bases between. The CDR3 runs to 14 residues. CDR3 nucleotides: TGCAGCGTTGTCACACTGATAGGGGGCAATGAGCAGTTCTTC. This codes for CSVVTLIGGNEQFF.

This clonotype has more than one count but fewer than ten. This chain joins TRBV28 and TRBJ2-1, with unresolved D. The CDR3 sequence is 14 residues long. Trimming stripped 4 bases from V and 5 bases from J, with 12 bases between. CDR1 and CDR2 (germline): MDHEN, SYDVKM. CDR3 region: CASSSTSNNNEQFF. The CDR3 coding sequence is TGTGCCAGCAGTTCCACATCTAACAACAATGAGCAGTTCTTC.

The chain has TRBV5-5 and TRBJ2-4; D remains ambiguous. V lost 1 base, J lost 5 bases, and 10 bases lay in between. This CDR3 region has 14 residues. Germline V gene lookup returns CDR1 SGHKS and CDR2 YYEKEE (reference sequence). The CDR3 spells CASSLMAAQNIQYF. CDR3 DNA: TGTGCCAGCAGCTTGATGGCAGCGCAAAACATTCAGTACTTC.

This chain connects TRBV5-1 to TRBJ1-1, with D perhaps TRBD1 (5 bases). This CDR3 comprises 15 residues. V was clipped by 0 bases and J by 1 base, with 10 bases between them. The V gene's germline CDR1 is SGHRS and CDR2 YFSETQ. CDR3 coding DNA: TGCGCCAGCAGCTTGGCCCAGGGTGAGAACACTGAAGCTTTCTTT. Protein: CASSLAQGENTEAFF.

This clonotype came up a few times. The chain recombines TRBV20-1 with TRBJ2-5; 11 bases agree with TRBD2. Germline V CDR1 and CDR2: DFQATT, SNEGSKA (reference sequence). After removal of 0 bases from V and 8 bases from J, the junction contained 5 bases not matched to a gene. The CDR3 covers 14 residues. The CDR3 is CSAREPGTSGTQYF. As DNA, the CDR3 is TGCAGTGCTAGAGAACCCGGGACTAGCGGAACCCAGTACTTC.

This clonotype was seen a handful of times. The chain recombines TRBV5-6 with TRBJ1-4; the match to TRBD1 covers 7 bases. Germline trimming cut 1 base from V and 3 bases from J; bases unmatched to any gene: 9. There are 17 residues in the CDR3. Germline V gene lookup returns CDR1 SGHDT and CDR2 YYEEEE. CDR3 loop: CASSLYGGGLSNEKLFF. The DNA of the CDR3 is TGTGCCAGCAGCTTGTACGGAGGGGGCCTGTCTAATGAAAAACTGTTTTTT.

This clonotype was seen at least ten times. The rearrangement joins TRBV29-1 to TRBJ1-1; D is perhaps TRBD1 (6 bases). Per germline, CDR1 SQVTM and CDR2 ANQGSEA. V dropped 4 bases and J dropped 4 bases, with 7 bases sitting between them. The CDR3 length is 11 residues. DNA of the CDR3: TGCAGCGTTGGGACAGTCACTGAAGCTTTCTTT. It yields the protein CSVGTVTEAFF.